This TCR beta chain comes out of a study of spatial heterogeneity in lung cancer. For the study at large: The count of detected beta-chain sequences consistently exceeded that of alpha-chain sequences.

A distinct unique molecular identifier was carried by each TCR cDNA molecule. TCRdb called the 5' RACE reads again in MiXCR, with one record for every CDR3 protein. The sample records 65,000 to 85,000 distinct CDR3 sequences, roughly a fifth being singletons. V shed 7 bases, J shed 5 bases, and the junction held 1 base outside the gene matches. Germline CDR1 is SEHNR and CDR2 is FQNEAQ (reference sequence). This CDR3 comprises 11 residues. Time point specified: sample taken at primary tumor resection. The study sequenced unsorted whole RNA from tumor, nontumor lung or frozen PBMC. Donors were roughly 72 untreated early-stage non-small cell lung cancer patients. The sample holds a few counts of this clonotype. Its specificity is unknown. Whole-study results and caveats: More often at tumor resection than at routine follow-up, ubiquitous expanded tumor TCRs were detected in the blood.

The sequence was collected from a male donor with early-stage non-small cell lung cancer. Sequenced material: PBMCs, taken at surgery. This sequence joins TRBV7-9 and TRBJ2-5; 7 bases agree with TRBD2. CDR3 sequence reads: CASTGGETQYF. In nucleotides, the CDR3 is TGTGCCAGCACCGGGGGGGAGACCCAGTACTTC. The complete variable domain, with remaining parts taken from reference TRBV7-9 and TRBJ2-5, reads DTGVSQNPRHKITKRGQNVTFRCDPISEHNRLYWYRQTLGQGPEFLTYFQNEAQLEKSRLLSDRFSAERPKGSFSTLEIQRTEQGDSAMYLCASTGGETQYFGPGTRLLVL.